This T cell receptor beta chain appears in the sequencing data of a study of response to subunit inactivated influenza vaccine. General study results and limits: The study's authors posited that every seasonal influenza vaccination enlists few new T cells.

TCRdb itself ran the RT-PCR reads through MiXCR, one entry per CDR3 protein. The data hold about 700,000 distinct CDR3 sequences, with 11% to 15% observed a single time. This clonotype showed up just a few times. Its antigen is currently unknown. This CDR3 spans 13 amino acids. J gave up 6 bases and V 4 bases, and 3 bases lay outside the gene matches. In germline, CDR1 is MRHNA, CDR2 SNTAGT. The material sequenced was PBMCs from blood, taken 14 to 15 days before vaccination. This receptor was obtained from a man aged 45-65 years who received an inactivated influenza vaccine. This chain connects TRBV6-4 to TRBJ2-7; 10 nucleotides line up with TRBD1. CDR3 region: CASSATGGFEQYF. CDR3 in DNA: TGTGCCAGCAGTGCGACAGGGGGCTTCGAGCAGTACTTC.